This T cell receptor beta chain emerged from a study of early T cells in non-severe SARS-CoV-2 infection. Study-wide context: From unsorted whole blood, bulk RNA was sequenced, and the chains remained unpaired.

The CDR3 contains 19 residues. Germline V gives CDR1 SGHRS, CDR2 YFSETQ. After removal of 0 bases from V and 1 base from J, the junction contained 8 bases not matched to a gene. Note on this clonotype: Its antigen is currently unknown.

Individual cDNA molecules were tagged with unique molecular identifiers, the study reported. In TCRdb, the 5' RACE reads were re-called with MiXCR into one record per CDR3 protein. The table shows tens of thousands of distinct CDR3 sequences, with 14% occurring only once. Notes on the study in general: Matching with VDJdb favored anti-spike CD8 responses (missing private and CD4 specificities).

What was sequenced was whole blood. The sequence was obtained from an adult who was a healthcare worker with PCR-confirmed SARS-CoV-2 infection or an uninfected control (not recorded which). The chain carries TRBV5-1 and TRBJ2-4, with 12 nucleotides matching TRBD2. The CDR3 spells CASSLVSSGGAEAKNIQYF. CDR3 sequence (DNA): TGCGCCAGCAGCTTGGTGTCTAGCGGGGGGGCGGAGGCCAAAAACATTCAGTACTTC.